A selection of T cell receptor beta chains follows, all from one sample in a study of T cell responses to AZD1222 COVID-19 vaccine. Produced via immunoSEQ multiplex PCR; TCRdb's table is partial and in-frame only. This table holds more than 110,000 clones, 92% found once. The input for sequencing was peripheral blood, taken on day 0 of AZD1222 vaccination. These receptors came from an adult in good health. Each CDR3 is given with its conserved first and last residue. The D gene is left open where the match is weak. Only some rows state a clone size, as once, few, many or a class for expanded clones.

clone_size,cdr3_length,j_call,v_call,d_call,cdr3_nt,cdr3_aa
.,12,TRBJ2-1,TRBV28,.,TGTGCCAGCAGCTTGGCTCTTGGTGAGCAGTTCTTC,CASSLALGEQFF
.,15,TRBJ2-3,TRBV11-2,TRBD1,TGTGCCAGCAGGGGACAGGGGCCCAGCACAGATACGCAGTATTTT,CASRGQGPSTDTQYF
.,14,TRBJ1-1,TRBV10-3,TRBD1,TGTGCCATCAGTGGAGGTTCAGGGGGGGCTGAAGCTTTCTTT,CAISGGSGGAEAFF
.,15,TRBJ2-7,TRBV25-1,TRBD1,TGTGCCAGCAGTTTTGTCGGGACAGGGGGTTCCGAGCAGTACTTC,CASSFVGTGGSEQYF
.,13,TRBJ1-1,TRBV19,.,TGTGCCAGTAGTATCCTGCTGAACACTGAAGCTTTCTTT,CASSILLNTEAFF
.,13,TRBJ2-1,TRBV7-8,.,TGTGCCAGCAGCTTAGCTGCCCGGGGGGAGCAGTTCTTC,CASSLAARGEQFF
.,13,TRBJ1-6,TRBV12-3/TRBV12-4,.,TGTGCCAGCGCCAGGGGTAATAATTCACCCCTCCACTTT,CASARGNNSPLHF
.,14,TRBJ1-5,TRBV9,.,TGTGCCAGCAGCGGTTCCCTTGACACTCAGCCCCAGCATTTT,CASSGSLDTQPQHF
.,13,TRBJ2-7,TRBV2,TRBD2,TGTGCCAGCAGTGAACGGGAGGGACTCGAGCAGTACTTC,CASSEREGLEQYF
.,15,TRBJ1-3,TRBV5-4,.,TGTGCCAGCAGCGAGCCGTCATTGCCTGGAAACACCATATATTTT,CASSEPSLPGNTIYF
.,12,TRBJ2-1,TRBV14,.,TGTGCCAGCAGCCGAGGAACCAATGAGCAGTTCTTC,CASSRGTNEQFF
.,15,TRBJ1-2,TRBV28,.,TGTGCCAGCAGTCCCACAGGGTTCGCAGACTATGGCTACACCTTC,CASSPTGFADYGYTF
.,14,TRBJ1-2,TRBV19,TRBD1,TGTGCCAGTAGTATATGGAGAGGGGGCGAGGGCTACACCTTC,CASSIWRGGEGYTF
.,15,TRBJ2-1,TRBV6-5,.,TGTGCCAGCAGTCCCGACAGGAGCTCCTACAATGAGCAGTTCTTC,CASSPDRSSYNEQFF
once,15,TRBJ1-6,TRBV19,.,TGTGCCAGTAAGGAGGGGAACTCCTATAATTCACCCCTCCACTTT,CASKEGNSYNSPLHF
.,14,TRBJ1-1,TRBV25-1,.,TGTGCCAGCAGTGGTCTTGATCGGAACACTGAAGCTTTCTTT,CASSGLDRNTEAFF
.,15,TRBJ2-1,TRBV6-6,.,TGTGCCAGCAGCCAGGGGGCGGGAGCCTACAATGAGCAGTTCTTC,CASSQGAGAYNEQFF
.,13,TRBJ1-2,TRBV2,.,TGTGCCAGCAGTGAGCGGCAGGAAGGTGGCTACACCTTC,CASSERQEGGYTF
once,15,TRBJ2-7,TRBV4-2,TRBD2,TGTGCCAGCAGCCCCTTAGCGGGCCAAACCTACGAGCAGTACTTC,CASSPLAGQTYEQYF
.,18,TRBJ2-2,TRBV24-1,.,TGTGCCACCAGTGATTACGATCTGACAGGAGCGAACACCGGGGAGCTGTTTTTT,CATSDYDLTGANTGELFF
.,17,TRBJ2-3,TRBV27,TRBD1,TGTGCCAGCAGTTGGGCCTCCGGGACAGGGGGGAGGAATACGCAGTATTTT,CASSWASGTGGRNTQYF
.,15,TRBJ2-3,TRBV5-4,TRBD2,TGTGCCAGCAGTCGCCGGGAGGATTGGGCGGTTGCGCAGTATTTT,CASSRREDWAVAQYF
.,16,TRBJ2-3,TRBV19,TRBD2,TGTGCCAGTAGTCCACGGGGGGTTTTTGTGACAGATACGCAGTATTTT,CASSPRGVFVTDTQYF
.,15,TRBJ1-2,TRBV5-4,.,TGTGCCAGCAGCAGCCGGACCGGAGCGAACTATGGCTACACCTTC,CASSSRTGANYGYTF
.,13,TRBJ2-5,TRBV5-1,TRBD2,TGCGCCAGCAGCCGGGAGGGCCAAGAGACCCAGTACTTC,CASSREGQETQYF
.,15,TRBJ2-1,TRBV5-1,.,TGCGCCAGCAGCTTGGAGGGGTCCTCCTACAATGAGCAGTTCTTC,CASSLEGSSYNEQFF
.,15,TRBJ2-2,TRBV5-1,.,TGCGCCAGCAGCTCCCGGACGGAGAACACCGGGGAGCTGTTTTTT,CASSSRTENTGELFF
.,14,TRBJ1-1,TRBV5-4,.,TGTGCCAGCAGCAGGGTTGGGGAATCGTCTGGAGCTTTCTTT,CASSRVGESSGAFF
.,17,TRBJ2-7,TRBV3-1/TRBV3-2,TRBD2,TGTGCCAGCAGCCAAGGTAGCGGGAGTCAGAGTGCCTACGAGCAGTACTTC,CASSQGSGSQSAYEQYF
.,12,TRBJ2-3,TRBV7-2,.,TGTGCCAGCAGCCGGGGACCAGATACGCAGTATTTT,CASSRGPDTQYF
.,15,TRBJ1-1,TRBV3-1/TRBV3-2,.,TGTGCCAGCAGCCAAGGTTTGGGGTCAACGGCGTACGCTTTCTTT,CASSQGLGSTAYAFF
.,16,TRBJ1-5,TRBV4-1,TRBD1,TGCGCCAGCAGCCAAGTTGCAGGGGGAATCGATCAGCCCCAGCATTTT,CASSQVAGGIDQPQHF
.,14,TRBJ2-5,TRBV27,.,TGTGCCAGCAGCCGCAGACCGCCGGGGCGGGCTCGGTACTTC,CASSRRPPGRARYF
.,14,TRBJ2-1,TRBV11-2,TRBD1,TGTGCCAGCAGCTTGGACAGGGTAGTCAATGAGCAGTTCTTC,CASSLDRVVNEQFF
.,16,TRBJ2-3,TRBV19,TRBD2,TGTGCCAGTAGTATCATAGCGGGAGGGCCGGGAGATACGCAGTATTTT,CASSIIAGGPGDTQYF
.,9,TRBJ1-4,TRBV3-1/TRBV3-2,.,TGTGCCAGCACCCAAAAACTGTTTTTT,CASTQKLFF
.,13,TRBJ2-5,TRBV28,.,TGTGCCAGCAGTTTAGTTTTACCGGAGACCCAGTACTTC,CASSLVLPETQYF
.,15,TRBJ1-2,TRBV3-1/TRBV3-2,TRBD1,TGTGCCAGCAGCCAAGGGGGACAGGGCCGCTATGGCTACACCTTC,CASSQGGQGRYGYTF
.,16,TRBJ2-3,TRBV7-9,.,TGTGCCAGCAGCCCCCCTATTGGTCGGGGCACAGATACGCAGTATTTT,CASSPPIGRGTDTQYF
.,14,TRBJ2-1,TRBV4-1,.,TGCGCCAGCAGCCAAGTTGTCATCAGCAATGAGCAGTTCTTC,CASSQVVISNEQFF
.,13,TRBJ1-1,TRBV5-6,TRBD1,TGTGCCAGCACAGGGGGAGAATACACTGAAGCTTTCTTT,CASTGGEYTEAFF
.,13,TRBJ1-1,TRBV7-2,TRBD1,TGTGCCAGCAGCCGGGGACAGTTGGTGGAAGCTTTCTTT,CASSRGQLVEAFF
.,13,TRBJ2-3,TRBV6-5,.,TGTGCCAGCAGTTACGCTCGTCCAGATACGCAGTATTTT,CASSYARPDTQYF